This TCR beta chain emerged from a study of blood T cell repertoires in COVID-19. In the study overall: The United States, Italy and Spain supplied acute and convalescent COVID-19 samples.

V was trimmed by 5 bases and J by 1 base, leaving 12 bases between them. The V gene's germline CDR1 is SEHNR and CDR2 FQNEAQ (reference sequence). The CDR3 extends over 15 amino acids. Assay used: immunoSEQ multiplex PCR; TCRdb lists only in-frame clones, some missing. The sample carries tens of thousands of clones, 87% recorded once. The V call is TRBV7-9, the J call TRBJ2-1, with D unresolved. The sample consisted of peripheral blood. The TCR originated in a woman older than 75 with active or convalescent COVID-19. CDR3: CASSPAAVSYNEQFF. The CDR3 region has the DNA TGTGCCAGCAGCCCCGCCGCGGTGTCCTACAATGAGCAGTTCTTC.